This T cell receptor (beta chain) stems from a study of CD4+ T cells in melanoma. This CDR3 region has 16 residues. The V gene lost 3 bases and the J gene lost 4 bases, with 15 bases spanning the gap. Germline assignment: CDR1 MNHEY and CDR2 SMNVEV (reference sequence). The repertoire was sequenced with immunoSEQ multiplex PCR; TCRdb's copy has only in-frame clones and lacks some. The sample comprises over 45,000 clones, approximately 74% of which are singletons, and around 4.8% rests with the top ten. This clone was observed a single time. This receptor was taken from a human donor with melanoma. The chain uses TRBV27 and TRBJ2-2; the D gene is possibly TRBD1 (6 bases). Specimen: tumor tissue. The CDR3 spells CASSFIRGFITGELFF. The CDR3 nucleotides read TGTGCCAGCAGTTTCATAAGGGGGTTTATCACCGGGGAGCTGTTTTTT.